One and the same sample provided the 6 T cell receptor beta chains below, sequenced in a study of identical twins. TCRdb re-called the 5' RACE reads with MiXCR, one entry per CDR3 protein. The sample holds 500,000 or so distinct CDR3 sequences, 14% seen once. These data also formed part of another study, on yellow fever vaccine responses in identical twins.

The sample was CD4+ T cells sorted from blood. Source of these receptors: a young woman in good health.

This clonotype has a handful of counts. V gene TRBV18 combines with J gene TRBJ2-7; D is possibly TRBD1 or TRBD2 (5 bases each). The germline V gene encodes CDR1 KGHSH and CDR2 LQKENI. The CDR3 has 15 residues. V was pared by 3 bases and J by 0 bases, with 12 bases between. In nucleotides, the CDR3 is TGTGCCAGCTCACCGACTACAGGTAGCTCCTACGAGCAGTACTTC. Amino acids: CASSPTTGSSYEQYF. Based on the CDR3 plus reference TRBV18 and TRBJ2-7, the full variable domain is NAGVMQNPRHLVRRRGQEARLRCSPMKGHSHVYWYRQLPEEGLKFMVYLQKENIIDESGMPKERFSAEFPKEGPSILRIQQVVRGDSAAYFCASSPTTGSSYEQYFGPGTRLTVT.

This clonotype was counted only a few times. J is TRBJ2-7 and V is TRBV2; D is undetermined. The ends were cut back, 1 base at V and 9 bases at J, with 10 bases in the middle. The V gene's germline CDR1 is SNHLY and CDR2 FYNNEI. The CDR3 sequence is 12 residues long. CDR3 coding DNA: TGTGCCAGCAGTGAAGGGACCTCAAGGCAGTACTTC. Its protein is CASSEGTSRQYF.

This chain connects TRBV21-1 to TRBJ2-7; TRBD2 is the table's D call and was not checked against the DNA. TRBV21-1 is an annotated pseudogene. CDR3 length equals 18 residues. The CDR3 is CASSTTSGREEGYYEQYF. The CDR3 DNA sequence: TGTGCCAGCAGTACTACTAGCGGGAGGGAAGAGGGGTACTACGAGCAGTACTTC.

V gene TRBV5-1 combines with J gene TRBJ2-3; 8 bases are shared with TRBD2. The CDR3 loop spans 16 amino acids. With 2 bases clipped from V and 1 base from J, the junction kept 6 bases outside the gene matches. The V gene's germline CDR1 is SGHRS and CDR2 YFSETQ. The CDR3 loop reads CASSFSSGPGTDTQYF. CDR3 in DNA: TGCGCCAGCAGCTTCTCTAGCGGGCCCGGCACAGATACGCAGTATTTT.

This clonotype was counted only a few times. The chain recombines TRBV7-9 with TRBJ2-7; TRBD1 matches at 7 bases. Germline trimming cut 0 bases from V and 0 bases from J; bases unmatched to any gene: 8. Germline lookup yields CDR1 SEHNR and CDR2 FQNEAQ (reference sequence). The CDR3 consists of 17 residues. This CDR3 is CASSLAGQFSPSYEQYF. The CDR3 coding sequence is TGTGCCAGCAGCTTAGCGGGACAGTTTTCTCCCTCCTACGAGCAGTACTTC.

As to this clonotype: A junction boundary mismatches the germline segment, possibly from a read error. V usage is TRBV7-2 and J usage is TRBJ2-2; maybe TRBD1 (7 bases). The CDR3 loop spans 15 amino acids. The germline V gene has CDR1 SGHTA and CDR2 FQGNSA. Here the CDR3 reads CASTLAEGAVGELFF. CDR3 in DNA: TGTGCCAGCACCTTAGCGGAGGGGGCTGTCGGGGAGCTGTTTTTT. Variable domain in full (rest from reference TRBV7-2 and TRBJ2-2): GAGVSQSPSNKVTEKGKDVELRCDPISGHTALYWYRQSLGQGLEFLIYFQGNSAPDKSGLPSDRFSAERTGGSVSTLTIQRTQQEDSAVYLCASTLAEGAVGELFFGEGSRLTVL.